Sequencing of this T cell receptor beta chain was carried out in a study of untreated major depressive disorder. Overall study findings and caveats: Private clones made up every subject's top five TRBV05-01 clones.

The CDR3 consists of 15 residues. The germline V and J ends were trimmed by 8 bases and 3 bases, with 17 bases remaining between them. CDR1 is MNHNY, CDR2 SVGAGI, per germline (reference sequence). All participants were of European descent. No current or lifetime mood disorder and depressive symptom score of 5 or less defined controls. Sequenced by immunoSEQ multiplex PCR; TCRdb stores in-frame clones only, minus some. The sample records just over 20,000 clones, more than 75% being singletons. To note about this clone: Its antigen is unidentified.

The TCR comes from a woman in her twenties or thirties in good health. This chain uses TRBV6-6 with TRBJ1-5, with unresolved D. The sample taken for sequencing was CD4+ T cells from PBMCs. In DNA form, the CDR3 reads TGTGCCAGCGGGTCGATGAGAGGAGACAATCAGCCCCAGCATTTT. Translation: CASGSMRGDNQPQHF.